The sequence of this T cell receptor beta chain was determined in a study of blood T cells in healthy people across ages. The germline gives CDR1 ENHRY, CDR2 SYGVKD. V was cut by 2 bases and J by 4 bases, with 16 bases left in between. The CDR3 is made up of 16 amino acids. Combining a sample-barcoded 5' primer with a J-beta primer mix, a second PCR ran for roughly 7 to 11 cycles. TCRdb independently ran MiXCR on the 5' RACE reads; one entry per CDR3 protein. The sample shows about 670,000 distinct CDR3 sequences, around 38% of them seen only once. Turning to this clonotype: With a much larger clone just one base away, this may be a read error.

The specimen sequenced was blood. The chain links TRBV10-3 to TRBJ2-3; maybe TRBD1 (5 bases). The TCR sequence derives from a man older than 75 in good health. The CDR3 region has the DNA TGTGCCATCAGTGAGCAGGGCGCGACGCCTTCAGATACGCAGTATTTT. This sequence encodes CAISEQGATPSDTQYF.